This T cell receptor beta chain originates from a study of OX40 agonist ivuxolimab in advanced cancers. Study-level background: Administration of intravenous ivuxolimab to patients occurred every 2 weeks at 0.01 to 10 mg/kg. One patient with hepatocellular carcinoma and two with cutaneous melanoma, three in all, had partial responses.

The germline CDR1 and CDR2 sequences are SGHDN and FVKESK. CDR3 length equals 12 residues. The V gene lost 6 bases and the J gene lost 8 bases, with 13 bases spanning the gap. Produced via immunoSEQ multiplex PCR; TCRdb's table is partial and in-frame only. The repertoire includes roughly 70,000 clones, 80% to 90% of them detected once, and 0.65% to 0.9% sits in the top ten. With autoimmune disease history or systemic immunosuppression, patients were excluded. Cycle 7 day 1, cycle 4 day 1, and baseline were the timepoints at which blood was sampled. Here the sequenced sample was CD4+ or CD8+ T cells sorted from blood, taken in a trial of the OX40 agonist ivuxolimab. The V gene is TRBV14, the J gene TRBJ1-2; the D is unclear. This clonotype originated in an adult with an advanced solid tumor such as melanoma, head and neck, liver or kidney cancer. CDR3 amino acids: CASRADAVGYTF. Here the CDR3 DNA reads TGTGCCAGCAGAGCGGACGCAGTCGGCTACACCTTC.